A selection of T cell receptor beta chains follows, all from one sample in a study of blood T cell repertoires in COVID-19. TCRdb keeps only in-frame clones here, not all; method: immunoSEQ multiplex PCR. The table shows approximately 220,000 clones, with 88% occurring only once. Material for sequencing was PBMCs or T cells enriched from blood (not recorded which). Receptors were obtained from a woman younger than 45 who had recovered from COVID-19. Both conserved end residues are part of each CDR3. D genes are given only for firm matches.

j_call v_call d_call cdr3_nt cdr3_aa
TRBJ2-1 TRBV19 TRBD2 TGTGCCAGTAGTATAGCGGGGGGGCCCCGGAATGAGCAGTTCTTC CASSIAGGPRNEQFF
TRBJ1-6 TRBV4-3 - TGCGCCAGCAGTCTAGACAGGCGTAGCTCCTATAATTCACCCCTCCACTTT CASSLDRRSSYNSPLHF
TRBJ1-1 TRBV5-1 TRBD1 TGCGCCAGCAGCTTGGGACAGGGCAAGGCTGAAGCTTTCTTT CASSLGQGKAEAFF
TRBJ1-6 TRBV4-1 TRBD1 TGCGCCAGCAGCTACTCACAGGGGCCCCGTAATTCACCCCTCCACTTT CASSYSQGPRNSPLHF
TRBJ1-4 TRBV4-3 TRBD1 TGCGCCAGCAGCCAAGTTGGGGGACGGACAGGGACTAATGAAAAACTGTTTTTT CASSQVGGRTGTNEKLFF
TRBJ2-1 TRBV5-4 TRBD2 TGTGCCAGCAGCCACGATAGCGGGCCCAACAATGAGCAGTTCTTC CASSHDSGPNNEQFF
TRBJ2-7 TRBV10-3 - TGTGCCATCAGTGTAGCCTACGAGCAGTACTTC CAISVAYEQYF
TRBJ2-5 TRBV5-6 TRBD2 TGTGCCAGCAGCCAAAAAACTAGCGGGGGCCAAGAGACCCAGTACTTC CASSQKTSGGQETQYF
TRBJ2-1 TRBV6-2/TRBV6-3 TRBD1 TGTGCCAGCAGTTGGACAGGGGAAAATGAGCAGTTCTTC CASSWTGENEQFF
TRBJ2-2 TRBV3-1/TRBV3-2 TRBD1 TGTGCCAGCAACTCAGACAGGGCCCCCGGGGAGCTGTTTTTT CASNSDRAPGELFF
TRBJ1-1 TRBV18 - TGTGCCAGCTCACCCTCCTCTGGGAGGAGAAACACTGAAGCTTTCTTT CASSPSSGRRNTEAFF
TRBJ2-5 TRBV4-3 TRBD2 TGCGCCAGCAGCCACGGGACTAGCGGGAACCAAGAGACCCAGTACTTC CASSHGTSGNQETQYF
TRBJ1-4 TRBV9 - TGTGCCAGCAGCTCTACAGTTTCTAATGAAAAACTGTTTTTT CASSSTVSNEKLFF